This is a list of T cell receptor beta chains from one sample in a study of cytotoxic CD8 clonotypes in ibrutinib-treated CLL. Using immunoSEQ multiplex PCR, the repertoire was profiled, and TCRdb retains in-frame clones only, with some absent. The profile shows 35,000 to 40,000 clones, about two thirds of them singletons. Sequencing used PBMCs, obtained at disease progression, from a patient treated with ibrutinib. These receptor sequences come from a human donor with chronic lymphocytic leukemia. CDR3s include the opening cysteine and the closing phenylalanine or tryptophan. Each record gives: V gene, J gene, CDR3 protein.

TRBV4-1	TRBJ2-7	CASSQAPPARYEQYF
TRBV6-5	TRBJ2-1	CASSYQRPFDDNEQFF
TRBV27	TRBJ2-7	CASSFTGPPLSHEQYF
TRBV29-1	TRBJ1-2	CSVRGRDGYTF
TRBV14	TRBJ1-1	CASSQDAGTEAFF
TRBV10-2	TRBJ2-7	CASSAPGSYQDEQYF
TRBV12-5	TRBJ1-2	CASGPDRPPYGYTF
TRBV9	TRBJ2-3	CASSVVGSGGAADTQYF
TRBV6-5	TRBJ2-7	CASSQSGVYEQYF
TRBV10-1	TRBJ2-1	CASSEWEAGDYNEQFF
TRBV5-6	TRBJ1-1	CASSLGYGTMNTEAFF
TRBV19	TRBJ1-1	CASSIRAGAMNTEAFF
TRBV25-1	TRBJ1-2	CASSELVGGGDGYTF
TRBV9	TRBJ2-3	CASSRGAGADTQYF
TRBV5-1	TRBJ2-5	CASSLVQPQETQYF
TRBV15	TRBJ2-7	CATSRDAPGRAYEQYF
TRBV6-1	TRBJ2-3	CASKEGPRAQYF
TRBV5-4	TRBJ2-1	CASSLEGGRSYNEQFF
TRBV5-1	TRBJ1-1	CASSLRGSTEAFF
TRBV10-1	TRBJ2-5	CASSTLGEETQYF
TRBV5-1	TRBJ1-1	CASSVDGQGTEAFF
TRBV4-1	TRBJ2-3	CASSQRLAGGVGYPDTQYF
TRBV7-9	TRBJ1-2	CASSPLRQYGYTF
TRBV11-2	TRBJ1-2	CASSPGGAPPYGYTF
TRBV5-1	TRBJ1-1	CASSLVGQGSKLFNTEAFF
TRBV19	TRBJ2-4	CASSMGNTNIQYF
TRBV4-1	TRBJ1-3	CASSQEPTYGNTIYF
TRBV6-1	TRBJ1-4	CASTGIATNEKLFF
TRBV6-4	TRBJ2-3	CASSPGLGDTQYF
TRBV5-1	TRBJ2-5	CASSLDRRETQYF
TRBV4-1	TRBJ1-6	CASSQDRGRSYNSPLHF
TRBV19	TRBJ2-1	CASSGRGTSGGARRNEQFF
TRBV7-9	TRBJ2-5	CASTYQETQYF
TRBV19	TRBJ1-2	CASSIGQGRGFDGYTF
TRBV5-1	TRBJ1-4	CASSQAGEKLFF
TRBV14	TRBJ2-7	CASSQDRLGNKDEQYF
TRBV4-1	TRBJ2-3	CASSQDRGRTDTQYF
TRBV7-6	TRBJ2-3	CASSTLAGGPRTQYF
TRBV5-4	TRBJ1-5	CASSQEMNRVGQPQHF
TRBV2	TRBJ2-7	CASRFSVEQYF
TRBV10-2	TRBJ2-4	CASSRDGKNIQYF
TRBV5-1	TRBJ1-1	CASSLAGQGSTEAFF
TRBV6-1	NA	CASSKDKTGGTSYEQYF
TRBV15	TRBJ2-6	CATNPGRTGAAGANVLTF
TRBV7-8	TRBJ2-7	CASSLDGPDGEQYF
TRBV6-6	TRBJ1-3	CASMWTSGNTIYF
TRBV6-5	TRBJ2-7	CASSYSPRGSYEQYF